The subject of this entry is one T cell receptor (beta chain). Antigen specificity is unknown. Assay used: immunoSEQ multiplex PCR; TCRdb lists only in-frame clones, some missing. Counted here are 180,000 or so clones, 94% occurring once; the ten biggest clones make up approximately 0.6%. This sample was taken from a study of T cell responses to AZD1222 COVID-19 vaccine. Study-level background: Second-dose schedules of about 4 or about 12 weeks were combined.

CDR3 length equals 13 residues. Trimming cost V 9 bases and J 1 base, with 13 bases left between them. Looked up from germline, CDR1 is SGHRS and CDR2 is YFSETQ. Study outcomes and limitations: Dominant at 160-218 and 743-854, vaccine-associated CD4 TCRs also spanned spike. Breadth and depth of Spike-specific TCRs rose after two AZD1222 doses. Per reports, nearly half of all spike-specific TCRs target regions that are unmutated in variants.

This sequence originates from an adult in good health. J is TRBJ1-1 and V is TRBV5-1; maybe TRBD1 (5 bases). Sequences were derived from peripheral blood, sampled on day 0 of AZD1222 vaccination. For the CDR3, the DNA is TGCGCCACGCAGGGTTCCGCGAACACTGAAGCTTTCTTT. This gives the protein CATQGSANTEAFF. Using reference TRBV5-1 and TRBJ1-1 for the parts outside the CDR3, the full variable domain is KAGVTQTPRYLIKTRGQQVTLSCSPISGHRSVSWYQQTPGQGLQFLFEYFSETQRNKGNFPGRFSGRQFSNSRSEMNVSTLELGDSALYLCATQGSANTEAFFGQGTRLTVV.